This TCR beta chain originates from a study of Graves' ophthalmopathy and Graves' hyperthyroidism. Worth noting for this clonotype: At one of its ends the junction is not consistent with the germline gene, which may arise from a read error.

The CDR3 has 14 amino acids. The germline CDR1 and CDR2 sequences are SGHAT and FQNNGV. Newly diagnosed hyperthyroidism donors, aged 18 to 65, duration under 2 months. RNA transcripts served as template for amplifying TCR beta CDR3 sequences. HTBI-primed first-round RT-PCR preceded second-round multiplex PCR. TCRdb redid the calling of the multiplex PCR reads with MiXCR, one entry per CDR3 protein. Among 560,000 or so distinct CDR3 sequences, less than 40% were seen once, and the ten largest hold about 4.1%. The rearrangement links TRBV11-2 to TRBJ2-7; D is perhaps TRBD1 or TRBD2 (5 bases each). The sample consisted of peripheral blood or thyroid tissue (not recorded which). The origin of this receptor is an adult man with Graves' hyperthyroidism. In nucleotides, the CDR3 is TGTGCCAGCAGGAAACTAGGGGTATCCTACAAGCAGTACTTC. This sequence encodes CASRKLGVSYKQYF.